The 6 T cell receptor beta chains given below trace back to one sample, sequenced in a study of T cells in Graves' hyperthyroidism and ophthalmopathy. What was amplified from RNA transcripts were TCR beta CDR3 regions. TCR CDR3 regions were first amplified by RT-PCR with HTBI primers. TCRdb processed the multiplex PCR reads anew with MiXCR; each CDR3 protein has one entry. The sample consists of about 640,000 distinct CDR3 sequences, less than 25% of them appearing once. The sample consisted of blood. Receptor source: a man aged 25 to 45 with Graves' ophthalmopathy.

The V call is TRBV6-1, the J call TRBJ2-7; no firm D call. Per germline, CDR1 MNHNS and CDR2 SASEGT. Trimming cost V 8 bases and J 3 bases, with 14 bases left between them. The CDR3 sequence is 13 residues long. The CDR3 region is CASGQIPLYEQYF. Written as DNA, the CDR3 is TGTGCCAGCGGTCAGATCCCTCTCTACGAGCAGTACTTC.

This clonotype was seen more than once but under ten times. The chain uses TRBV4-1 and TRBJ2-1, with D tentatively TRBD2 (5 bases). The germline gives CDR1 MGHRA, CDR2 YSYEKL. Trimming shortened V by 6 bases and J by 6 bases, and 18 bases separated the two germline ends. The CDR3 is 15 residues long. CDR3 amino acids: CASSPRVGEINEQFF. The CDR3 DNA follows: TGCGCCAGCAGTCCTAGAGTGGGAGAGATCAATGAGCAGTTCTTC.

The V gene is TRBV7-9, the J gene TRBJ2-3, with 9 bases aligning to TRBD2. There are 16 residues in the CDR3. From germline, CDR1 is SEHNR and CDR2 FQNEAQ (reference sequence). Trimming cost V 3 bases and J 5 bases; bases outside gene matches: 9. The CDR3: CASSLTSGPRVDTQYF. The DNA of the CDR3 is TGTGCCAGCAGCTTGACTAGCGGCCCCCGGGTAGATACGCAGTATTTT. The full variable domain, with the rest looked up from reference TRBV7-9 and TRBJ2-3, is DTGVSQNPRHKITKRGQNVTFRCDPISEHNRLYWYRQTLGQGPEFLTYFQNEAQLEKSRLLSDRFSAERPKGSFSTLEIQRTEQGDSAMYLCASSLTSGPRVDTQYFGPGTRLTVL.

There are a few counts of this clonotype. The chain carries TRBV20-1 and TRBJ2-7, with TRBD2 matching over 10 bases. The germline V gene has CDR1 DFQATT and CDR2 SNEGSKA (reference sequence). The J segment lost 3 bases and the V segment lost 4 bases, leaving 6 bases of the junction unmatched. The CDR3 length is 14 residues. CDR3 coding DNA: TGCAGTGCTAACAAGCGGGAGGGGTTCTACGAGCAGTACTTC. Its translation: CSANKREGFYEQYF.

In nucleotides, the CDR3 is TGTGCCAGCAGCGTAGAAGGAGCGGGTGAGCAGTTCTTC. Translated: CASSVEGAGEQFF. This rearrangement joins TRBV9 to TRBJ2-1; perhaps TRBD2 as D (6 bases). Germline CDR1 reads SGDLS; CDR2 reads YYNGEE. The CDR3 length is 13 residues. V lost 0 bases and J 9 bases, leaving 10 bases between the germline ends.

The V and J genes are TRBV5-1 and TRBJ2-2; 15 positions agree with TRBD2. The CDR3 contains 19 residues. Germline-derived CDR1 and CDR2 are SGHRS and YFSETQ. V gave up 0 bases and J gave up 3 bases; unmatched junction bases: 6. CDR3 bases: TGCGCCAGCAGCTTGGGCGGACTAGCGGGAGGGCCAGACACCGGGGAGCTGTTTTTT. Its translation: CASSLGGLAGGPDTGELFF.